The T cell receptor beta chain described here comes from a study of molecular identifiers for immune sequencing clone quantification. Findings of the study overall: Clones of above 20 RNA copies carried over 98% of effector molecules; in naive cells they carried under 1%.

The CDR3 covers 15 residues. V lost 1 base to trimming and J lost 1 base, with 10 bases between them. Germline CDR1 SGHTA, CDR2 FQGTGA. TCRdb independently ran MiXCR on the PCR reads; one entry per CDR3 protein. This table has about 63,000 distinct CDR3 sequences, under 20% appearing once. This clonotype was seen repeatedly, ten times or more. Its antigen is unknown. The source is a human donor in good health. Some libraries in this study had Jurkat cell RNA spiked in. The V and J genes are TRBV7-3 and TRBJ1-2; D not resolved. Input material: naive CD8+ T cells from blood, with Jurkat cell RNA spiked in. Subset meaning: FACS-sorted CD8+CD4-CCR7+CD45RA+ naive T cells. The CDR3 reads CASSLMGGSNYGYTF. In DNA form, the CDR3 reads TGTGCCAGCAGCTTAATGGGCGGTAGTAACTATGGCTACACCTTC.